The 14 T cell receptor beta chains reported below all come from one sample, sequenced in a study of metastatic and nonmetastatic thyroid tumors. Thyroid surgery took place with no prior treatment in any patient. MiXCR was used by TCRdb to re-call the PCR reads. Found here are roughly 40,000 clones, approximately 17% of them singletons; the top ten hold about 6.8%. The sample consisted of blood. All receptors derive from a male donor with papillary thyroid cancer or a benign thyroid nodule (not recorded which). Some clones in this sample may be carry-over from other donors' samples.

Ten or more counts support this clone. This chain uses TRBV5-1 with TRBJ1-1, with 9 bases that match TRBD1. J lost 1 base, V lost 3 bases, and 10 bases had no gene match. CDR3 length: 17 amino acids. The germline V gene encodes CDR1 SGHRS and CDR2 YFSETQ. The CDR3 loop reads CASSSNPATGGNTEAFF. The CDR3 DNA is TGCGCCAGCAGCTCGAACCCAGCGACAGGGGGGAACACTGAAGCTTTCTTT. The entire variable domain, with the rest obtained from reference TRBV5-1 and TRBJ1-1, is as follows: KAGVTQTPRYLIKTRGQQVTLSCSPISGHRSVSWYQQTPGQGLQFLFEYFSETQRNKGNFPGRFSGRQFSNSRSEMNVSTLELGDSALYLCASSSNPATGGNTEAFFGQGTRLTVV.

This clone was seen at least ten times. This may be a read error, as it is one base from a much larger clone. The CDR3 sequence: CASIAGENTEAFF. The DNA for the CDR3 is TGTGCCAGCATCGCAGGAGAGAACACTGAAGCTTTCTTT. The chain links TRBV6-4 to TRBJ1-1; no firm D call. Trimming removed 7 bases from V and 1 base from J, with 10 bases in between. Germline V gene data show CDR1 as MRHNA and CDR2 as SNTAGT. The CDR3 covers 13 residues.

In this sample, this clone turned up many times. The chain links TRBV4-2 to TRBJ2-3; D call uncertain. The germline CDR1 and CDR2 sequences are LGHNA and YNFKEQ. Trimming took 4 bases from V and 0 from J, leaving 17 bases between them. The CDR3 loop spans 17 amino acids. In DNA, the CDR3 is TGTGCCAGCAGCCCGCGGATGGCTCCTGGGAGCACAGATACGCAGTATTTT. Encoded protein: CASSPRMAPGSTDTQYF.

This clone appeared many times. This sequence joins TRBV13 and TRBJ1-2, with TRBD1 identical over 7 bases. In germline, CDR1 is PRHDT, CDR2 FYEKMQ (reference sequence). V lost 5 bases to trimming and J lost 0 bases; unmatched junction nucleotides: 12. The CDR3 totals 17 residues. The CDR3 region has the DNA TGTGCCAGCAGCCCCCAGACAGGGAGTACGACTAACTATGGCTACACCTTC. Translation: CASSPQTGSTTNYGYTF.

This clone was seen just once. V gene TRBV7-9 combines with J gene TRBJ1-4, with no clear D. The CDR3 covers 14 residues. Trimming stripped 2 bases from V and 7 bases from J, with 11 bases between. CDR1 and CDR2 (germline): SEHNR, FQNEAQ (reference sequence). The CDR3 sequence: CASSLSGCSEKLFF. CDR3 sequence (DNA): TGTGCCAGCAGCTTATCCGGGTGCAGTGAAAAACTGTTTTTT. Using reference TRBV7-9 and TRBJ1-4 for the parts outside the CDR3, the full variable domain is DTGVSQNPRHKITKRGQNVTFRCDPISEHNRLYWYRQTLGQGPEFLTYFQNEAQLEKSRLLSDRFSAERPKGSFSTLEIQRTEQGDSAMYLCASSLSGCSEKLFFGSGTQLSVL.

This clone turned up a few times. A much larger clone sits a single nucleotide away, making a read error possible. The chain is built from TRBV29-1 and TRBJ2-6; D is unclear. The CDR3 is 12 residues long. In germline, CDR1 is SQVTM, CDR2 ANQGSEA. Trimming took off 3 bases at V and 5 bases at J, with 5 bases between the two ends. The CDR3 here is CSVDSRANVLTF. As DNA, the CDR3 is TGCAGCGTTGATTCGCGGGCCAACGTCCTGACTTTC.

This clone was seen many times. The germline gene is not matched at one end of the junction; a read error may be the cause. This chain links TRBV2 with TRBJ2-1; TRBD2 agrees at 11 bases. Germline V gene sequence: CDR1 SNHLY, CDR2 FYNNEI. The CDR3 is made up of 14 amino acids. The CDR3 sequence is CASASGRNYNEQLF. CDR3 nucleotide sequence: TGTGCCAGTGCTAGCGGGAGGAACTACAATGAGCAGCTCTTC.

V is TRBV4-2 and J is TRBJ2-1; 8 bases match TRBD2. CDR1 is LGHNA, CDR2 YNFKEQ, per germline. The CDR3 runs 16 residues. Trimming cost V 7 bases and J 0 bases; bases outside gene matches: 8. DNA of the CDR3: TGTGCCAGCACCCCGAGCGGGGGTGTCTCCTACAATGAGCAGTTCTTC. This translates into CASTPSGGVSYNEQFF.

The chain carries TRBV7-9 and TRBJ2-7, with D possibly being TRBD2 (6 bases). CDR1 SEHNR and CDR2 FQNEAQ come from the germline V gene (reference sequence). V lost 5 bases, J lost 9 bases, and 17 bases lay in between. CDR3 length: 13 residues. In DNA, the CDR3 is TGTGCCAGCAGCCCTTCCGGGACGGGGGTGCAGTACTTC. Protein sequence: CASSPSGTGVQYF.

This clone was detected ten times or more. The chain employs TRBV13 and TRBJ1-1; the D is unclear. The CDR3 consists of 15 residues. Trimming stripped 1 base from V and 9 bases from J, with 18 bases between. Germline lookup yields CDR1 PRHDT and CDR2 FYEKMQ (reference sequence). The CDR3 here is CASSLEAPFSPKAFF. The CDR3 DNA sequence: TGTGCCAGCAGCTTAGAAGCCCCCTTTAGTCCTAAAGCTTTCTTT.

The table lists this clone with a few counts. Other DNA sequences in the same sample also yield this CDR3. J is TRBJ1-1 and V is TRBV5-6; 8 bases fit TRBD1. The CDR3 is made up of 14 amino acids. Germline CDR1 SGHDT, CDR2 YYEEEE. V gave up 2 bases and J gave up 5 bases; unmatched junction bases: 5. Here the CDR3 DNA reads TGTGCCAGCAGCTTCGCCAGGGGGCTAACTGAAGCTTTCTTT. It yields the protein CASSFARGLTEAFF.

The sample holds many counts of this clone. The gene calls are TRBV11-2 and TRBJ1-1; 8 bases line up with TRBD1. The CDR3 covers 14 residues. In germline, CDR1 is SGHAT, CDR2 FQNNGV. The junction had 6 bases not matched to a gene; V was cut back by 5 bases and J by 4 bases. CDR3 residues: CASSADREITEAFF. Here the CDR3 DNA reads TGTGCCAGCAGCGCGGACAGGGAGATCACTGAAGCTTTCTTT.

This clone was detected many times. V and J are TRBV20-1 and TRBJ2-3; the D call may be TRBD1 or TRBD2 (5 bases each). The CDR3 spans 14 residues. V was trimmed by 5 bases and J by 8 bases, leaving 20 bases between them. CDR1 and CDR2 from the germline V gene are DFQATT and SNEGSKA (reference sequence). CDR3 bases: TGCAGTGCTTCCGGGACGCTCATCAAGGGTACGCAGTATTTT. Protein: CSASGTLIKGTQYF.

The V and J genes are TRBV3-1 and TRBJ2-7; 8 bases map to TRBD2. J lost 3 bases, V lost 4 bases, and 8 bases had no gene match. The V gene's germline CDR1 is LGHDT and CDR2 YNNKEL (reference sequence). The CDR3 is 15 amino acids. CDR3 nucleotide sequence: TGTGCCAGCAGCCCGACCGGACTAGCCGACTACGAGCAGTACTTC. Its translation is CASSPTGLADYEQYF.